This TCR beta chain was documented in a study of cytomegalovirus exposure and HLA in healthy donors. Notes on this clone: Its cognate antigen is unknown.

J was trimmed by 5 bases and V by 0 bases; bases with no gene match: 7. CDR1 is SGHDT and CDR2 is YYEEEE in the germline V gene. The CDR3 extends over 16 amino acids. 60 Vbeta and 13 Jbeta primers were used in PCR. This table comes from immunoSEQ multiplex PCR, and its TCRdb copy is limited to in-frame clones, with some not included. This table has under 170,000 clones, around 75% appearing once. Study-wide results and caveats: It was confirmed in vitro that a few of the CMV-associated chains were specific for CMV antigens. Near-uniform donor sequencing depth was presumed by presence/absence analyses. The study designated fewer than 200 TCR beta chains cytomegalovirus-associated.

The rearrangement joins TRBV5-6 to TRBJ2-5; 10 bases line up with TRBD2. Specimen: PBMCs. The clonotype comes from a human donor in good health. The CDR3 reads CASSLETAGGMETQYF. The DNA of the CDR3 is TGTGCCAGCAGCTTGGAAACAGCGGGAGGGATGGAGACCCAGTACTTC.